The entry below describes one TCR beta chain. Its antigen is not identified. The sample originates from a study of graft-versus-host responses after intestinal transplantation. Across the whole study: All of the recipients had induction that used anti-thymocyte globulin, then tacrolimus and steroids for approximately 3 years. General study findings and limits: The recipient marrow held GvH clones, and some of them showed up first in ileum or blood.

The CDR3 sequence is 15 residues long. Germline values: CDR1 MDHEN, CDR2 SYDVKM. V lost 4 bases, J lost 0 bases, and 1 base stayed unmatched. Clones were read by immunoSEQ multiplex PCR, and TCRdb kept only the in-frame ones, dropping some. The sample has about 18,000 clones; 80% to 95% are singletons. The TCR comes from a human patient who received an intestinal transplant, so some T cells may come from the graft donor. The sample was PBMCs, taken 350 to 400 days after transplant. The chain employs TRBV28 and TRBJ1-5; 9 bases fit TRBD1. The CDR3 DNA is TGTGCCAGCAGTTCGGGACAGGGTAGCAATCAGCCCCAGCATTTT. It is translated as CASSSGQGSNQPQHF.